A single TCR beta chain is shown here with its context. The sample belongs to a study of monozygotic twins with inflammatory bowel disease. TCRdb reprocessed the 5' RACE reads and keeps a single row for each CDR3 protein, giving no DNA. The listing contains over 110,000 distinct CDR3 sequences. The CDR3 is 18 residues long. Germline V gene data show CDR1 as ENHRY and CDR2 as SYGVKD. This chain joins TRBV10-3 and TRBJ1-2; the TRBD1 assignment by TCRdb is unverifiable without DNA. Material: blood. The receptor was derived from a human donor with ulcerative colitis or Crohn's disease, or a healthy co-twin of an affected twin (not recorded which). CDR3 region: CAISDREGKAGYHYGYTF.